A selection of T cell receptor beta chains follows, all from one sample in a study of breast tumors, draining lymph nodes, adjacent tissues. TCRdb ran MiXCR on the multiplex PCR reads and lists one entry per CDR3 protein. There are some 100,000 distinct CDR3 sequences in the sample; roughly 20% occur only once, and less than 1.5% lies in the top ten. The source material was axillary lymph node tissue. The receptor set was obtained from a female donor with breast cancer. Some clones in this sample may be carry-over from other donors' samples. The CDR3 runs from the conserved cysteine through the conserved F or W. D genes are given only for firm matches. Where a row states a size, it is once, few, many or the class of an expanded clone; other rows omit it.

J gene,clone size,CDR3 length,D gene,V gene,CDR3 protein,CDR3 DNA
TRBJ2-2,many,14,NA,TRBV5-1,CASNSLASTGELFF,TGCGCCAGCAACAGTCTAGCGAGCACCGGGGAGCTGTTTTTT
TRBJ1-6,NA,13,TRBD1,TRBV5-1,CASSSDRDSPLHF,TGCGCCAGCAGCTCAGACAGGGATTCACCCCTCCACTTT
TRBJ2-1,many,15,NA,TRBV7-3,CASSLTPESYNEQFF,TGTGCCAGCAGCTTAACGCCGGAATCCTACAATGAGCAGTTCTTC
TRBJ2-2,many,13,NA,TRBV19,CASSIRHLGELFF,TGTGCCAGTAGTATTCGGCATCTCGGGGAGCTGTTTTTT
TRBJ2-1,many,16,TRBD2,TRBV5-1,CASSLGPSGSYNEQFF,TGCGCCAGCAGCTTGGGTCCTAGCGGTTCCTACAATGAGCAGTTCTTC
TRBJ2-7,many,16,TRBD2,TRBV20-1,CSAEGDREGLAYEQYF,TGCAGTGCCGAGGGGGACCGGGAGGGCCTGGCCTACGAGCAGTACTTC
TRBJ2-7,many,14,NA,TRBV27,CASSPQQGSYEQYF,TGTGCCAGCAGTCCGCAGCAGGGCTCCTACGAGCAGTACTTC
TRBJ1-1,NA,14,NA,TRBV7-9,CANSLTRMNTEAFF,TGTGCCAACAGCCTGACACGGATGAACACTGAAGCTTTCTTT
TRBJ2-7,many,13,NA,TRBV5-1,CASSLDSTYEQYF,TGCGCCAGCAGCTTGGACAGTACCTACGAGCAGTACTTC
TRBJ2-2,many,17,TRBD1,TRBV11-2,CASSLVLRGRGTGELFF,TGTGCCAGCAGCTTAGTTCTGAGGGGGCGCGGGACCGGGGAGCTGTTTTTT
TRBJ2-7,many,15,TRBD1,TRBV5-6,CASSLEGQGSYEQYF,TGTGCCAGCAGCTTGGAAGGACAGGGCTCCTACGAGCAGTACTTC
TRBJ1-2,many,15,NA,TRBV6-2/TRBV6-3,CASSFVLSGNYGYTF,TGTGCCAGCAGTTTCGTTTTGTCGGGGAACTATGGCTACACCTTC
TRBJ2-3,NA,15,NA,TRBV29-1,CSTYTRDRITDTQYF,TGCAGCACTTACACCCGCGACAGAATCACAGATACGCAGTATTTT
TRBJ1-6,many,15,NA,TRBV2,CASTVTGYPNSPLHF,TGTGCCAGCACCGTCACAGGATACCCTAATTCACCCCTCCACTTT
TRBJ2-2,NA,13,NA,TRBV30,CAWTLTNTGELFF,TGTGCCTGGACTCTAACGAACACCGGGGAGCTGTTTTTT
TRBJ2-5,many,15,NA,TRBV5-1,CASSWADSAEETQYF,TGCGCCAGCAGCTGGGCGGACTCAGCTGAGGAGACCCAGTACTTC
TRBJ2-3,many,14,TRBD1,TRBV4-2,CASSRSATGDTQYF,TGTGCCAGCAGCAGAAGCGCGACAGGGGATACGCAGTATTTT
TRBJ1-2,many,13,NA,TRBV28,CASSLTGSVRYTF,TGTGCCAGCAGTTTAACAGGGTCCGTTCGCTACACCTTC
TRBJ2-6,many,20,TRBD1,TRBV12-3/TRBV12-4,CASRPPRGDRAGSGANVLTF,TGTGCCAGCAGGCCCCCCCGGGGGGACAGGGCCGGCTCTGGGGCCAACGTCCTGACTTTC
TRBJ2-3,few,15,NA,TRBV19,CASRRDGGLTDTQYF,TGTGCCAGTAGACGGGACGGGGGACTCACAGATACGCAGTATTTT
TRBJ1-4,NA,16,TRBD1,TRBV5-5,CASSEQGTGGNEKLFF,TGTGCCAGCAGCGAACAGGGGACCGGGGGTAATGAAAAACTGTTTTTT
TRBJ2-7,many,13,NA,TRBV10-2,CASSEGRGYEQYF,TGCGCCAGCAGTGAGGGGCGGGGCTACGAGCAGTACTTC
TRBJ1-2,many,13,NA,TRBV6-1,CAIQRQVVYGYTF,TGTGCCATACAAAGGCAAGTGGTCTATGGCTACACCTTC
TRBJ2-7,many,11,NA,TRBV7-9,CASSLIREQYF,TGTGCCAGCAGCTTAATCCGCGAGCAGTACTTC
TRBJ1-2,many,12,TRBD1,TRBV29-1,CSVRTGEYGYTF,TGCAGCGTTCGGACAGGGGAGTATGGCTACACCTTC
TRBJ2-1,NA,16,TRBD2,TRBV6-2/TRBV6-3,CASRDLAGVTYNEQFF,TGTGCCAGCAGAGATCTAGCGGGGGTTACCTACAATGAGCAGTTCTTC
TRBJ2-7,many,18,TRBD2,TRBV3-1,CASSLATSGGPRWYEQYF,TGTGCCAGCAGCCTAGCTACTAGCGGGGGCCCCCGGTGGTACGAGCAGTACTTC
TRBJ2-7,NA,12,NA,TRBV12-3/TRBV12-4,CASSFPAYEQYF,TGTGCCAGCAGTTTTCCAGCTTACGAGCAGTACTTC
TRBJ2-3,NA,11,NA,TRBV20-1,CSAERVDTQYF,TGCAGTGCCGAACGCGTAGATACGCAGTATTTT
TRBJ1-5,many,13,NA,TRBV19,CASSNLNNQPQHF,TGTGCCAGTAGTAACCTGAACAATCAGCCCCAGCATTTT
TRBJ1-2,few,17,NA,TRBV5-6,CASSSYQGRDTLYGYTF,TGTGCCAGCAGCTCCTATCAGGGAAGAGACACCCTCTATGGCTACACCTTC
TRBJ1-2,many,15,NA,TRBV25-1,CASSGGLTRSYGYTF,TGTGCCAGCAGTGGGGGCCTAACTAGGTCTTATGGCTACACCTTC
TRBJ2-2,many,15,TRBD1,TRBV6-1,CASSETGALTGELFF,TGTGCCAGCAGTGAGACAGGGGCGCTCACCGGGGAGCTGTTTTTT
TRBJ1-6,many,17,NA,TRBV15,CATSRGTMGLSNSPLHF,TGTGCCACCAGCAGAGGGACAATGGGACTTTCTAATTCACCCCTCCACTTT
TRBJ2-5,many,18,TRBD2,TRBV20-1,CSASPHPGLAAAQETQYF,TGCAGTGCTAGCCCCCACCCGGGACTAGCGGCAGCCCAAGAGACCCAGTACTTC
TRBJ1-4,many,13,NA,TRBV5-6,CASGRVGDEKLFF,TGTGCCAGCGGACGGGTGGGAGATGAAAAACTGTTTTTT
TRBJ2-3,many,16,NA,TRBV12-3/TRBV12-4,CASSFSQGGLPDTQYF,TGTGCCAGCAGTTTCTCGCAGGGTGGCCTTCCAGATACGCAGTATTTT
TRBJ1-2,many,14,NA,TRBV5-1,CASSLALQSYGYTF,TGCGCCAGCAGCTTGGCCTTACAGTCCTATGGCTACACCTTC
TRBJ2-1,many,16,NA,TRBV7-3,CASSLAPGRSYNEQFF,TGTGCCAGCAGCTTAGCCCCGGGTAGGTCCTACAATGAGCAGTTCTTC
TRBJ2-3,many,15,NA,TRBV14,CASSRQGWGTDTQYF,TGTGCCAGCAGCCGTCAGGGGTGGGGCACAGATACGCAGTATTTT
TRBJ2-1,many,12,NA,TRBV3-1,CASSREAGEQFF,TGTGCCAGCAGCCGAGAGGCGGGTGAGCAGTTCTTC
TRBJ2-3,NA,15,NA,TRBV27,CASRHRGLLGDTQYF,TGTGCCAGCAGACATCGAGGTCTCCTAGGGGATACGCAGTATTTT
TRBJ2-5,many,17,NA,TRBV15,CATSRTQSGSGFETQYF,TGTGCCACCAGCAGAACTCAGAGCGGGTCAGGGTTCGAGACCCAGTACTTC
TRBJ2-7,many,13,NA,TRBV3-1,CASSQDPHREQYF,TGTGCCAGCAGCCAAGATCCCCACCGGGAGCAGTACTTC
TRBJ1-4,NA,15,TRBD1,TRBV28,CASSTQGLLGEKLFF,TGTGCCAGCAGCACACAGGGGCTCCTAGGTGAAAAACTGTTTTTT
TRBJ2-2,many,15,TRBD2,TRBV20-1,CSARSLAGGVGELFF,TGCAGTGCTAGGTCGCTAGCGGGAGGGGTCGGGGAGCTGTTTTTT
TRBJ1-1,NA,13,TRBD1,TRBV12-3/TRBV12-4,CASSVSTGAEAFF,TGTGCCAGCAGCGTATCGACAGGGGCTGAAGCTTTCTTT
TRBJ1-6,NA,18,TRBD1,TRBV14,CASSQDTGTGHRNSPLHF,TGTGCCAGCAGCCAGGACACCGGGACAGGGCACCGTAATTCACCCCTCCACTTT
TRBJ1-5,few,13,NA,TRBV18,CASSPPSGKPQHF,TGTGCCAGCTCACCACCCTCTGGGAAGCCCCAGCATTTT